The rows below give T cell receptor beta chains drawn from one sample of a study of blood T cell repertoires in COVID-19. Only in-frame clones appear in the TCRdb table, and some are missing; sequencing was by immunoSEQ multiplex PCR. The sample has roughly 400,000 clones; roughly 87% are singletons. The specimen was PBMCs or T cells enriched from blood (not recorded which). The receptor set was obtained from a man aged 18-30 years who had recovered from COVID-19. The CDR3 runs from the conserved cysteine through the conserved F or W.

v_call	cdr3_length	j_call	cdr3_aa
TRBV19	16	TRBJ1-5	CASSIPQGDSNQPQHF
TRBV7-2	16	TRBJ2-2	CASSSLGASLSGELFF
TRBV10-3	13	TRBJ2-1	CATGVSSYNEQFF
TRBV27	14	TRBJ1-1	CASSFTGGFTEAFF
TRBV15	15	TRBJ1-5	CATSTRDWMSQPQHF
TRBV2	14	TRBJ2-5	CASTSGGGQETQYF
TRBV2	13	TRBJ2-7	CASIQGFSYEQYF
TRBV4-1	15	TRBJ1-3	CASSPNPKPGNTIYF
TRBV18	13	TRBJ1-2	CASSATEPYGYTF
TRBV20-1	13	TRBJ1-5	CSASWAEGQPQHF
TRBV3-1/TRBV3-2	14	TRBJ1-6	CASSQDSGYSPLHF
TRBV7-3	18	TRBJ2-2	CASSLQRLAGWETGELFF
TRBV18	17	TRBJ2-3	CASTQGLAGVPADTQYF
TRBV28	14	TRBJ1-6	CASNPDRENSPLHF
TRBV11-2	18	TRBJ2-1	CASSLKGLAGGPYNEQFF
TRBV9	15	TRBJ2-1	CASSVSGRGGNEQFF
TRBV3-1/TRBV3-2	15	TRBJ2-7	CASSYGTSGRYEQYF
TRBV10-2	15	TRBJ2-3	CASSEWTGGGDTQYF
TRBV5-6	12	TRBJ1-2	CASSLARYGYTF
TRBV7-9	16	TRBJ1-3	CASSRSGGSKGNTIYF
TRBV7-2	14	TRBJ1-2	CASSSGTGGGGYTF
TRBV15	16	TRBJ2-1	CATRTRSTSGYNEQFF
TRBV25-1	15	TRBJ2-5	CASSDPGTGQETQYF
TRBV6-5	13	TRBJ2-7	CASTDRRPYEQYF
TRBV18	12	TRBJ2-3	CASSPLGVTQYF